The TCR beta chain under discussion was sequenced for a study of CD8 T cells in Susac syndrome. The authors reverse transcribed roughly 0.5 to 1 ug RNA with random hexamers. TCRdb re-called the immunoSEQ multiplex PCR reads through MiXCR, storing one row per CDR3 protein. The table has 110,000 to 150,000 distinct CDR3 sequences, around 95% seen once. The sample taken for sequencing was CD4+ T cells from PBMCs. The sequence derives from a human donor with Susac syndrome.

The CDR3 sequence: CSGQPPSGRRNEQFF. CDR3 in DNA: TGCAGTGGTCAGCCACCTAGCGGGAGGAGGAATGAGCAGTTCTTC. This rearrangement joins TRBV20-1 to TRBJ2-1; 11 nucleotides align to TRBD2. The CDR3 is made up of 15 amino acids. V trimming: 7 bases; J trimming: 7 bases; junction bases outside the gene matches: 12. CDR1 is DFQATT and CDR2 is SNEGSKA in the germline V gene (reference sequence).